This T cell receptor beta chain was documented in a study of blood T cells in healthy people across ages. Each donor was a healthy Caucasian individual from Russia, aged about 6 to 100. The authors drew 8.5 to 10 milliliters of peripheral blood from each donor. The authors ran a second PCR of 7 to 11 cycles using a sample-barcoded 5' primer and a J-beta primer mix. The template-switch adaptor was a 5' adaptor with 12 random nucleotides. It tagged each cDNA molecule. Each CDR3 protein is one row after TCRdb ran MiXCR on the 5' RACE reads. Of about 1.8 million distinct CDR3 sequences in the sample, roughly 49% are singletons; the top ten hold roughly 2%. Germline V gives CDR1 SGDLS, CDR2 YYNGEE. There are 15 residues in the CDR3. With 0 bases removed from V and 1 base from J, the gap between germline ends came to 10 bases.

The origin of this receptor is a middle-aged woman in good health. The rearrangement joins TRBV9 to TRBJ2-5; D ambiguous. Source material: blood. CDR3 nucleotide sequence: TGTGCCAGCAGCGTAGCTACTGGGTTCCAAGAGACCCAGTACTTC. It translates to CASSVATGFQETQYF.